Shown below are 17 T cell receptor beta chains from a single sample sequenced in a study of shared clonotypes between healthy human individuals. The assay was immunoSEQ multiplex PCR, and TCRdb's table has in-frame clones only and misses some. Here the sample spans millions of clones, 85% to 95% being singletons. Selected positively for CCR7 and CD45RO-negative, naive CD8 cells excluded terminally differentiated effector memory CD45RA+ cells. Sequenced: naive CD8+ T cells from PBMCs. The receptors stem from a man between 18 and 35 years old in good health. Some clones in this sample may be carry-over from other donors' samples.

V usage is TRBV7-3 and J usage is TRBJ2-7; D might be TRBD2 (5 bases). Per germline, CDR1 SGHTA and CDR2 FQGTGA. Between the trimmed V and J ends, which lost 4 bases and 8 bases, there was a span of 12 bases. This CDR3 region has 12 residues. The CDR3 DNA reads TGTGCCAGCAGCTCGCTAGGACTTCAGCAGTACTTC. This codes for CASSSLGLQQYF.

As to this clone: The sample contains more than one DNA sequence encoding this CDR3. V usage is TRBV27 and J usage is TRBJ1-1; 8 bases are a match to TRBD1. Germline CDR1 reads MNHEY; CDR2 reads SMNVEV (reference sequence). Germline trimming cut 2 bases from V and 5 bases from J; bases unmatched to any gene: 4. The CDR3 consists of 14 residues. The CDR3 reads CASSLNRGGTEAFF. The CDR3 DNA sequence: TGTGCCAGCAGTTTAAACAGGGGGGGGACTGAAGCTTTCTTT.

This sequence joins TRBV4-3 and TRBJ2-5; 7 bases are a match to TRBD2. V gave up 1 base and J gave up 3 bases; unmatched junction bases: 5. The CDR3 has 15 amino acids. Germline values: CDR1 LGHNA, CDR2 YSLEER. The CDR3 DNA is TGCGCCAGCAGCCAAGTTGCGGCGGGAGAAGAGACCCAGTACTTC. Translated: CASSQVAAGEETQYF.

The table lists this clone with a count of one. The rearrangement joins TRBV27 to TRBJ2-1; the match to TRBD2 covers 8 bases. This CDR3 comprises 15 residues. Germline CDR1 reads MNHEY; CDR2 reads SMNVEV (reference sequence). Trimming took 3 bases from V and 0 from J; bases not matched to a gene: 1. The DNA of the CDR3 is TGTGCCAGCAGTTTCGGGACTAGCTCCTACAATGAGCAGTTCTTC. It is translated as CASSFGTSSYNEQFF.

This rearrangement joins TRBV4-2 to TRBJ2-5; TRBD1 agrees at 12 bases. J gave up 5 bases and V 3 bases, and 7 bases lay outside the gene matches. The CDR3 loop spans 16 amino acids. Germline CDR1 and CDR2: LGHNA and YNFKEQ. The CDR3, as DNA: TGTGCCAGCAGCCAGGGGGGACAGGGGGCCTTGGAGACCCAGTACTTC. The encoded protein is CASSQGGQGALETQYF.

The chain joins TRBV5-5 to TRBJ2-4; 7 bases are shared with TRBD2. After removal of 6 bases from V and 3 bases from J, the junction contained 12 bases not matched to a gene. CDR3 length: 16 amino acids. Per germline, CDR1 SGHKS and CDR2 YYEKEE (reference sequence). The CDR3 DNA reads TGTGCCAGCAACCTCTGGGGGGGAGAAGTCAAAAACATTCAGTACTTC. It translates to CASNLWGGEVKNIQYF.

The CDR3 sequence: CASSRTSGSPPGELFF. The CDR3 coding sequence is TGTGCCAGCAGCCGCACTAGCGGGAGTCCTCCCGGGGAGCTGTTTTTT. This chain links TRBV7-9 with TRBJ2-2, with TRBD2 matching over 11 bases. V lost 5 bases to trimming and J lost 6 bases; unmatched junction nucleotides: 8. Germline V CDR1 and CDR2: SEHNR, FQNEAQ (reference sequence). This CDR3 spans 16 amino acids.

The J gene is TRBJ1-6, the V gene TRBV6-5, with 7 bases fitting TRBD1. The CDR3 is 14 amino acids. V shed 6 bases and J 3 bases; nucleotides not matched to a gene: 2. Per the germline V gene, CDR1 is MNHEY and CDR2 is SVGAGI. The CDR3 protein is CASSWDSYNSPLHF. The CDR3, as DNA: TGTGCCAGCAGCTGGGACAGCTATAATTCACCCCTCCACTTT.

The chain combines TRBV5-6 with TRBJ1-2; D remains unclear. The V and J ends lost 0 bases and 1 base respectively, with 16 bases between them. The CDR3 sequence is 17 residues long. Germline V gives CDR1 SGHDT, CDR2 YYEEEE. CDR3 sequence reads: CASSLANGIGYNYGYTF. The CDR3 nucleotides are TGTGCCAGCAGCTTGGCCAACGGGATCGGATATAACTATGGCTACACCTTC.

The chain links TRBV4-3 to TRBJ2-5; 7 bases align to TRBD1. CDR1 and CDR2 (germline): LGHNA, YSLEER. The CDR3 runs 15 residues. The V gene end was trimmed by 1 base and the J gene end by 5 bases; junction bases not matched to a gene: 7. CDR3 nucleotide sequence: TGCGCCAGCAGCCAAGTCCCGGGACAGTATGAGACCCAGTACTTC. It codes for CASSQVPGQYETQYF.

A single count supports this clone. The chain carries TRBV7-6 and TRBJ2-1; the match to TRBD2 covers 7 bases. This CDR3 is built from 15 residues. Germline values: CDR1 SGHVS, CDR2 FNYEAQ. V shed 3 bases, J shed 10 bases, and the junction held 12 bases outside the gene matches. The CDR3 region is CASSFRGLEGREQFF. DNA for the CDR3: TGTGCCAGCAGCTTCCGAGGACTAGAAGGAAGAGAGCAGTTCTTC.

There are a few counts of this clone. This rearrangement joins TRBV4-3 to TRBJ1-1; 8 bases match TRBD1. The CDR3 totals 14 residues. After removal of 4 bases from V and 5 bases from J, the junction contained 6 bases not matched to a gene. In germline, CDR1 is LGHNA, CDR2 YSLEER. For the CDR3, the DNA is TGCGCCAGCAGCCGAGACAGGGGCCCGACTGAAGCTTTCTTT. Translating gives CASSRDRGPTEAFF.

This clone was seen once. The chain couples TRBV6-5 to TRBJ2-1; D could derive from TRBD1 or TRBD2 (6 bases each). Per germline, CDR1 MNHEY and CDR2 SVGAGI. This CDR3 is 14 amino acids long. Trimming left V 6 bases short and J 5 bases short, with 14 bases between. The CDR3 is CASRPWRDNNEQFF. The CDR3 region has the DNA TGTGCCAGCAGACCCTGGCGGGACAACAATGAGCAGTTCTTC.

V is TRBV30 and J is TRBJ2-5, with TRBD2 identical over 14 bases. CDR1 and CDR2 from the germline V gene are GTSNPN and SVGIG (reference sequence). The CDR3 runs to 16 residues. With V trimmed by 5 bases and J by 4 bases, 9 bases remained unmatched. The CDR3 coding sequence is TGTGCCTGGGGCGGGACTAGCGGGAGTAGGGCAGAGACCCAGTACTTC. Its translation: CAWGGTSGSRAETQYF.

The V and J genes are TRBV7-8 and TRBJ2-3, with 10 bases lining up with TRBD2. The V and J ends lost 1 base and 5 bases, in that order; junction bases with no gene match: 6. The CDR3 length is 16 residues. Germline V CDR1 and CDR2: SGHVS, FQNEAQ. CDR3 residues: CASSLERASGRDTQYF. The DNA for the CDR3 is TGTGCCAGCAGCTTAGAGCGGGCTAGCGGGAGAGATACGCAGTATTTT. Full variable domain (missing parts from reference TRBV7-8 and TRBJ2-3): GAGVSQSPRYKVAKRGQDVALRCDPISGHVSLFWYQQALGQGPEFLTYFQNEAQLDKSGLPSDRFFAERPEGSVSTLKIQRTQQEDSAVYLCASSLERASGRDTQYFGPGTRLTVL.

CDR3: CASSLFGPLREQYF. The DNA of the CDR3 is TGTGCCAGCAGTTTATTCGGCCCCCTGAGAGAGCAGTACTTC. The chain links TRBV27 to TRBJ2-7, with D unclear. From germline, CDR1 is MNHEY and CDR2 SMNVEV (reference sequence). The CDR3 sequence is 14 residues long. Deletions cut 1 base from V and 7 bases from J, with 14 bases between.

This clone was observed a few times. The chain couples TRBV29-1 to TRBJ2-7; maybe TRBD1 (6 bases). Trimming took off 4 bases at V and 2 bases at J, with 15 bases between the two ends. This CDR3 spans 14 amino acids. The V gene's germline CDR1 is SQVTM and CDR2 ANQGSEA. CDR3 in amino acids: CSVARTARPYEQYF. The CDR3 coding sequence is TGCAGCGTTGCGAGGACAGCTAGACCCTACGAGCAGTACTTC.